This entry lists 17 T cell receptor beta chains sequenced from one sample in a study of blood T cell repertoires in COVID-19. This table comes from immunoSEQ multiplex PCR, and its TCRdb copy is limited to in-frame clones, with some not included. The table has more than 90,000 clones, approximately 78% seen once; the top ten hold roughly 7.9%. Sequenced: peripheral blood. These TCRs come from a man aged 65 to 85 with acute or convalescent COVID-19.

This chain joins TRBV3-1 (or the pseudogene TRBV3-2) and TRBJ1-1, with unresolved D. The CDR3 consists of 12 residues. CDR1 and CDR2 (germline): LGHDT, YNNKEL (reference sequence). Trimming shortened V by 10 bases and J by 1 base, and 10 bases separated the two germline ends. CDR3 nucleotides: TGTGCCACTACTAACTCGAACACTGAAGCTTTCTTT. Translated: CATTNSNTEAFF.

As DNA, the CDR3 is TGTGCCAGCAGCTTGTCAGGGGTGCAAGAGACCCAGTACTTC. Its protein is CASSLSGVQETQYF. The V call is TRBV5-4, the J call TRBJ2-5; tentative D call: TRBD1 (6 bases). V shed 1 base and J shed 2 bases, with 9 bases lying between them. This CDR3 is built from 14 residues. Looked up from germline, CDR1 is SGHNT and CDR2 is YYREEE (reference sequence).

The rearrangement links TRBV28 to TRBJ2-1, with D unresolved. Germline loops: CDR1 MDHEN, CDR2 SYDVKM. V lost 2 bases and J lost 0, with 8 bases in between. CDR3 size: 15 residues. The DNA of the CDR3 is TGTGCCAGCAGTTTACGAGGCTACTCCTACAATGAGCAGTTCTTC. It specifies CASSLRGYSYNEQFF.

This chain joins TRBV2 and TRBJ2-6; tentatively, D is TRBD1 (5 bases). In germline, CDR1 is SNHLY, CDR2 FYNNEI. The CDR3 extends over 17 amino acids. V was shortened by 3 bases and J by 0 bases, with 12 bases between the two germline ends. Here the CDR3 DNA reads TGTGCCAGCAGTGATGTTGGGGCCTACTCTGGGGCCAACGTCCTGACTTTC. Residues: CASSDVGAYSGANVLTF. Variable domain in full (rest from reference TRBV2 and TRBJ2-6): EPEVTQTPSHQVTQMGQEVILRCVPISNHLYFYWYRQILGQKVEFLVSFYNNEISEKSEIFDDQFSVERPDGSNFTLKIRSTKLEDSAMYFCASSDVGAYSGANVLTFGAGSRLTVL.

V and J are TRBV28 and TRBJ2-2, with D perhaps matching TRBD1 (6 bases). Per germline, CDR1 MDHEN and CDR2 SYDVKM. The CDR3 loop spans 15 amino acids. The V gene lost 6 bases and the J gene lost 7 bases, with 18 bases spanning the gap. The CDR3 spells CASSPPTLGGGELFF. The CDR3, as DNA: TGTGCCAGCAGCCCTCCAACGCTAGGGGGCGGGGAGCTGTTTTTT.

This sequence joins TRBV7-2 and TRBJ1-1; 8 bases fit TRBD1. The V segment lost 1 base and the J segment 4 bases; nucleotides outside the gene matches: 2. The CDR3 covers 14 residues. CDR1 SGHTA and CDR2 FQGNSA come from the germline V gene. DNA for the CDR3: TGTGCCAGCAGCTTAGGCGGACAGGGCACTGAAGCTTTCTTT. Protein sequence: CASSLGGQGTEAFF.

The J gene is TRBJ1-1, the V gene TRBV12-3 or TRBV12-4, with D unclear. CDR3 length equals 12 residues. The V end lost 2 bases, the J end lost 3 bases, and 4 bases lay between the germline ends. The DNA for the CDR3 is TGTGCCAGCAGTTTATTCGACACTGAAGCTTTCTTT. It specifies CASSLFDTEAFF.

CDR3 in DNA: TGTGCCAGCAGCTCCCGGGACAAGTTTAACTATGGCTACACCTTC. Amino acid sequence: CASSSRDKFNYGYTF. This chain uses TRBV5-6 with TRBJ1-2; perhaps TRBD1 as D (6 bases). Trimming stripped 3 bases from V and 1 base from J, with 13 bases between. The CDR3 contains 15 residues. Per the germline V gene, CDR1 is SGHDT and CDR2 is YYEEEE.

The chain has TRBV7-9 and TRBJ2-3, with D possibly TRBD2 on 6 matching bases. This CDR3 is 15 amino acids long. Germline V gene sequence: CDR1 SEHNR, CDR2 FQNEAQ (reference sequence). The ends were cut back, 6 bases at V and 0 bases at J, with 13 bases in the middle. CDR3 sequence: CASSPMGGSTDTQYF. Here the CDR3 DNA reads TGTGCCAGCAGTCCCATGGGGGGTAGCACAGATACGCAGTATTTT. Full variable domain (outside the CDR3, taken from reference TRBV7-9 and TRBJ2-3): DTGVSQNPRHKITKRGQNVTFRCDPISEHNRLYWYRQTLGQGPEFLTYFQNEAQLEKSRLLSDRFSAERPKGSFSTLEIQRTEQGDSAMYLCASSPMGGSTDTQYFGPGTRLTVL.

The chain employs TRBV5-6 and TRBJ1-1, with D hard to call. V was clipped by 0 bases and J by 4 bases, with 7 bases between them. The CDR3 runs to 13 residues. Germline V gene data show CDR1 as SGHDT and CDR2 as YYEEEE. The CDR3 spells CASSLARVTEAFF. The DNA for the CDR3 is TGTGCCAGCAGCTTGGCCCGGGTCACTGAAGCTTTCTTT.

This clone was seen a few times. The V gene is TRBV14, the J gene TRBJ1-5; perhaps TRBD1 as D (5 bases). Germline loops: CDR1 SGHDN, CDR2 FVKESK. CDR3 size: 21 residues. V was clipped by 0 bases and J by 10 bases, with 34 bases between them. This CDR3 is CASSQDKGRSLPLGAFRPQHF. CDR3 DNA sequence: TGTGCCAGCAGCCAAGATAAAGGGCGTTCACTCCCCCTTGGGGCCTTTCGACCCCAGCATTTT.

The V and J genes are TRBV3-1 (or the pseudogene TRBV3-2) and TRBJ1-6; unclear D gene. The CDR3 has 15 amino acids. Deletions cut 0 bases from V and 10 bases from J, with 13 bases between. Germline V gene data show CDR1 as LGHDT and CDR2 as YNNKEL (reference sequence). The CDR3 DNA reads TGTGCCAGCAGCCAAGATTCCGGAGTTGGGTCACCCCTCCACTTT. Protein sequence: CASSQDSGVGSPLHF.

The rearrangement links TRBV28 to TRBJ2-1; 11 positions agree with TRBD2. Germline CDR1 MDHEN, CDR2 SYDVKM. The CDR3 runs 14 residues. The V segment lost 7 bases and the J segment 3 bases; nucleotides outside the gene matches: 2. CDR3 sequence: CASTGLAGYNEQFF. CDR3 sequence (DNA): TGTGCCAGCACCGGACTAGCGGGCTACAATGAGCAGTTCTTC.

V and J are TRBV13 and TRBJ2-1; the D gene is possibly TRBD2 (6 bases). Trimming pared 4 bases from V and 3 bases from J, leaving 13 bases between. Looked up from germline, CDR1 is PRHDT and CDR2 is FYEKMQ (reference sequence). The CDR3 runs to 15 residues. CDR3: CASSSQRADYNEQFF. For the CDR3, the DNA is TGTGCCAGCAGCTCGCAGCGGGCTGACTACAATGAGCAGTTCTTC.

The J gene is TRBJ2-1, the V gene TRBV7-2; 15 bases are shared with TRBD2. CDR1 and CDR2 (germline): SGHTA, FQGNSA. Losses at the gene ends were 5 bases for V and 12 bases for J; bases not matched to a gene: 11. CDR3 size: 16 residues. CDR3 protein: CASSIIRGTSGRSQFF. CDR3 sequence (DNA): TGTGCCAGCAGCATCATCCGAGGGACTAGCGGGAGGTCGCAGTTCTTC.

The gene calls are TRBV10-1 and TRBJ2-2, with TRBD2 identical over 8 bases. The germline CDR1 and CDR2 sequences are WNHNN and SYGVQD (reference sequence). The V gene end was trimmed by 6 bases and the J gene end by 7 bases; junction bases not matched to a gene: 7. This CDR3 comprises 14 residues. The CDR3 nucleotides read TGCGCCAGCAGCTATAGGCGGGGGGACGGGGAGCTGTTTTTT. Translating it yields CASSYRRGDGELFF.

The rearrangement joins TRBV7-2 to TRBJ1-2, with D maybe TRBD1 (6 bases). The CDR3 length is 16 residues. Germline V lookup: CDR1 SGHTA, CDR2 FQGNSA. With 1 base removed from V and 2 bases from J, the gap between germline ends came to 14 bases. CDR3 sequence: CASSLVGTTLNYGYTF. As DNA, the CDR3 is TGTGCCAGCAGCTTAGTTGGGACAACCCTCAACTATGGCTACACCTTC.